The T cell receptor beta chain described here comes from a study of identical twins. General study points: Out-of-frame alpha sequences common to twins exhibited a surplus of low generation probability. Within monozygotic twins, out-of-frame TCR alpha sharing was underestimated by the models. Cord blood beta clonotypes present at high abundance carried fewer insertions; no such pattern appeared in memory repertoires.

The CDR3 runs to 16 residues. Germline V gene sequence: CDR1 SGHRS, CDR2 YFSETQ. Trimming took 4 bases from V and 5 from J; bases not matched to a gene: 11. Details on this clonotype: Its antigen remains unidentified.

Each CDR3 protein is one row after TCRdb ran MiXCR on the 5' RACE reads. The data hold a few hundred thousand distinct CDR3 sequences, with around 18% observed a single time. The rearrangement links TRBV5-1 to TRBJ2-5; 10 positions agree with TRBD2. The TCR was taken from a man between 50 and 59 years old in good health. The specimen sequenced was naive T cells sorted from blood. The CDR3 region is CASSPSGSYRAETQYF. Here the CDR3 DNA reads TGCGCCAGCAGCCCTAGCGGGAGCTATCGGGCCGAGACCCAGTACTTC.